These 3 T cell receptor beta chains share one sample of origin, sequenced in a study of PD-1 blockade in classical Hodgkin lymphoma. Clones were sequenced by immunoSEQ multiplex PCR, and TCRdb holds only the in-frame ones, with some missing. Found here are nearly 60,000 clones, 80% to 95% of them singletons; the top ten hold about 10%. All patients relapsed after autologous stem cell transplantation, and brentuximab vedotin exposure varied. Sequencing used peripheral blood mononuclear cells (PBMCs), obtained before the second cycle of nivolumab. These receptors all stem from a human donor with classical Hodgkin lymphoma.

The chain joins TRBV28 to TRBJ2-1; 10 bases align to TRBD2. CDR3 length: 15 amino acids. Germline CDR1 and CDR2: MDHEN and SYDVKM. Trimming at V came to 5 bases and at J to 6 bases, leaving 7 bases not matched to a gene. The CDR3 bases are TGTGCCAGCAGTCCGGGACTAGCGTCGGGCAATGAGCAGTTCTTC. Translated, it gives CASSPGLASGNEQFF.

The chain combines TRBV30 with TRBJ1-5; tentatively, D is TRBD1 (6 bases). V shed 2 bases and J shed 4 bases, with 15 bases lying between them. Germline CDR1 reads GTSNPN; CDR2 reads SVGIG (reference sequence). The CDR3 length is 15 residues. The CDR3 coding sequence is TGTGCCTGGAGTCAGGGGACGTCATTGAATCAGCCCCAGCATTTT. Its translation is CAWSQGTSLNQPQHF.

The chain carries TRBV15 and TRBJ2-3; TRBD1 or TRBD2 may be the D gene (5 bases each). V lost 1 base and J lost 0, with 14 bases in between. The CDR3 is made up of 17 amino acids. Germline values: CDR1 LNHNV, CDR2 YYDKDF (reference sequence). The CDR3 loop is CATSRVSPGPSTDTQYF. The CDR3 DNA sequence: TGTGCCACCAGCAGAGTATCCCCGGGGCCTAGCACAGATACGCAGTATTTT.